The 4 T cell receptor beta chains below were found in one sample sequenced in a study of control samples from healthy donors and cancer patients. TCRdb keeps only in-frame clones here, not all; method: immunoSEQ multiplex PCR. The sample carries more than 95,000 clones, roughly 90% recorded once. Sequenced material: PBMCs. The receptor source for this set is a man aged 55 to 70 with lung cancer.

With respect to this clone: Germline is not matched at one junction end, which may reflect a read error. This chain connects TRBV5-1 to TRBJ2-2; maybe TRBD1 (5 bases). The length of the CDR3 is 17 residues. CDR1 is SGHRS, CDR2 YFSETQ, per germline. CDR3 nucleotide sequence: TGCGCCAGCAGCTTGGCAGCAGGGTATAGGAACCCCGGGGAGCTGTTTTTT. Translated, it gives CASSLAAGYRNPGELFF.

This chain joins TRBV18 and TRBJ1-1; D is ambiguous. CDR1 is KGHSH and CDR2 is LQKENI in the germline V gene. The V end lost 6 bases, the J end lost 0 bases, and 11 bases lay between the germline ends. The CDR3 covers 14 residues. This CDR3 is CASSLDLMNTEAFF. CDR3 DNA sequence: TGTGCCAGCTCCCTCGACCTGATGAACACTGAAGCTTTCTTT.

The J gene is TRBJ1-2, the V gene TRBV10-3; no definite D call. Between the trimmed V and J ends, which lost 3 bases and 3 bases, there was a span of 8 bases. The CDR3 sequence is 13 residues long. Germline V gene lookup returns CDR1 ENHRY and CDR2 SYGVKD. The CDR3 DNA reads as TGTGCCATCAGTGATTCAGGAGACTATGGCTACACCTTC. Encoded protein: CAISDSGDYGYTF.

In DNA form, the CDR3 reads TGCGCCAGCAGCTTGGTGGCAGGAACAGAGACCCAGTACTTC. Residues: CASSLVAGTETQYF. The chain links TRBV5-1 to TRBJ2-5; D call uncertain. V lost 0 bases and J lost 4, with 10 bases in between. Germline CDR1 is SGHRS and CDR2 is YFSETQ. This CDR3 is 14 amino acids long.